The 16 T cell receptor beta chains in this list originate from one sample, sequenced in a study of shared clonotypes between healthy human individuals. Assay used: immunoSEQ multiplex PCR; TCRdb lists only in-frame clones, some missing. The sample shows some 630,000 clones, 60% to 80% of them seen only once. The sample was memory CD4+ T cells sorted from blood. The subset denotes: CD45RA-negative fraction. All receptors derive from a woman in her twenties or thirties in good health.

The chain uses TRBV27 and TRBJ2-6, with D perhaps TRBD1 (6 bases). Germline V CDR1 and CDR2: MNHEY, SMNVEV (reference sequence). The CDR3 runs 16 residues. V lost 4 bases to trimming and J lost 2 bases, with 12 bases between them. The CDR3 region is CASSSPGTTGANVLTF. CDR3 bases: TGTGCCAGCAGTTCGCCCGGGACAACTGGGGCCAACGTCCTGACTTTC.

The J gene is TRBJ2-1, the V gene TRBV10-1; 11 bases line up with TRBD2. With 0 bases clipped from V and 4 bases from J, the junction kept 5 bases outside the gene matches. The CDR3 sequence is 17 residues long. The V gene's germline CDR1 is WNHNN and CDR2 SYGVQD (reference sequence). The CDR3 sequence: CASSESLAGGKYNEQFF. In DNA form, the CDR3 reads TGCGCCAGCAGTGAGTCGCTAGCGGGAGGAAAGTACAATGAGCAGTTCTTC.

This clone was recorded only once. J is TRBJ1-5 and V is TRBV5-8; D gene ambiguous. The germline V gene encodes CDR1 SGHTS and CDR2 YDEGEE. CDR3 length equals 14 residues. Between the trimmed V and J ends, which lost 5 bases and 0 bases, there was a span of 9 bases. CDR3 amino acids: CASRVRGSNQPQHF. In nucleotides, the CDR3 is TGTGCCAGCAGAGTCCGGGGTAGCAATCAGCCCCAGCATTTT.

The CDR3 nucleotides read TGCGCCAGCACCGTAGGACTGACCACAGATACGCAGTATTTT. Its protein is CASTVGLTTDTQYF. J is TRBJ2-3 and V is TRBV5-1; TRBD2 might be the D (5 bases). Germline assignment: CDR1 SGHRS and CDR2 YFSETQ. The V end was cut by 6 bases, the J end by 2 bases, with 13 bases between. The CDR3 has 14 residues. Variable domain in full (rest from reference TRBV5-1 and TRBJ2-3): KAGVTQTPRYLIKTRGQQVTLSCSPISGHRSVSWYQQTPGQGLQFLFEYFSETQRNKGNFPGRFSGRQFSNSRSEMNVSTLELGDSALYLCASTVGLTTDTQYFGPGTRLTVL.

The CDR3 spells CASFRDRGLPEAFF. CDR3 nucleotides: TGTGCCAGCTTCCGGGACAGGGGCCTACCGGAGGCTTTCTTT. The V gene is TRBV19, the J gene TRBJ1-1; the match to TRBD1 covers 10 bases. Germline values: CDR1 LNHDA, CDR2 SQIVND (reference sequence). V shed 9 bases, J shed 11 bases, and the junction held 15 bases outside the gene matches. This CDR3 region has 14 residues.

V and J are TRBV5-6 and TRBJ1-1; a weak D match, TRBD1 (6 bases). Between the trimmed V and J ends, which lost 0 bases and 4 bases, there was a span of 13 bases. The CDR3 is 15 residues long. Germline-derived CDR1 and CDR2 are SGHDT and YYEEEE. The CDR3 region has the DNA TGTGCCAGCAGCTTGGTGGGCAGGGGTGCCACTGAAGCTTTCTTT. Amino acids: CASSLVGRGATEAFF.

The chain combines TRBV6-1 with TRBJ2-1, with TRBD1 matching over 9 bases. The junction had 7 bases not matched to a gene; V was cut back by 8 bases and J by 8 bases. Germline values: CDR1 MNHNS, CDR2 SASEGT. The CDR3 extends over 13 amino acids. The DNA of the CDR3 is TGTGCCAGCGGCGGGACAGGGTGGCATGAGCAGTTCTTC. This encodes CASGGTGWHEQFF.

Of note for this clone: A read error may explain this, as a much larger clone is one base away. The rearrangement joins TRBV5-1 to TRBJ2-3; 14 bases line up with TRBD2. CDR3 length: 16 residues. Germline lookup yields CDR1 SGHRS and CDR2 YFSETQ. Unmatched junction bases numbered 8, after V lost 7 bases and J lost 4 bases. This CDR3 reads CASGLLGLAGADTQYF. DNA for the CDR3: TGCGCCAGCGGCCTATTGGGACTAGCGGGAGCAGATACGCAGTATTTT.

The chain has TRBV6-1 and TRBJ2-1, with D unresolved. V dropped 6 bases and J dropped 3 bases, with 15 bases sitting between them. Germline CDR1 MNHNS, CDR2 SASEGT. The CDR3 runs 15 residues. CDR3: CASRPGYSGYNEQFF. The CDR3 DNA reads TGTGCCAGCAGGCCGGGTTATTCGGGCTACAATGAGCAGTTCTTC.

The chain joins TRBV28 to TRBJ2-1; 7 bases map to TRBD2. From germline, CDR1 is MDHEN and CDR2 SYDVKM. The CDR3 contains 19 residues. The ends lost 2 bases at V and 0 bases at J; junction bases unmatched: 13. The CDR3 DNA sequence: TGTGCCAGCAGTTTAATTGGGCTCAGTGGCGGGAGCTCCTACAATGAGCAGTTCTTC. This translates into CASSLIGLSGGSSYNEQFF.

This chain joins TRBV28 and TRBJ2-7, with 8 bases aligning to TRBD1. The junction had 7 bases not matched to a gene; V was cut back by 6 bases and J by 0 bases. Germline V CDR1 and CDR2: MDHEN, SYDVKM. This CDR3 has 15 amino acids. Here the CDR3 reads CASSSGQDFSYEQYF. Here the CDR3 DNA reads TGTGCCAGCAGCTCGGGACAGGACTTCTCCTACGAGCAGTACTTC.

V is TRBV11-2 and J is TRBJ2-2; 10 bases are a match to TRBD2. V shed 7 bases, J shed 6 bases, and the junction held 8 bases outside the gene matches. The germline V gene has CDR1 SGHAT and CDR2 FQNNGV. The CDR3 totals 15 residues. The CDR3 bases are TGTGCCAGCAAGGGGCTAGCGGGAGAACCCGGGGAGCTGTTTTTT. As protein: CASKGLAGEPGELFF.

This clone was observed a handful of times. This chain links TRBV19 with TRBJ2-2; 7 nucleotides line up with TRBD2. In germline, CDR1 is LNHDA, CDR2 SQIVND (reference sequence). The CDR3 loop spans 14 amino acids. V lost 6 bases, J lost 4 bases, and 5 bases stayed unmatched. CDR3 sequence reads: CASRTSLSTGELFF. The CDR3 DNA follows: TGTGCCAGTAGGACTAGCTTAAGCACCGGGGAGCTGTTTTTT.

This clone appeared a single time. This chain joins TRBV11-2 and TRBJ1-5; D is unresolved. Germline V CDR1 and CDR2: SGHAT, FQNNGV. The CDR3 runs to 13 residues. Trimming left V 3 bases short and J 4 bases short, with 7 bases between. The CDR3 region has the DNA TGTGCCAGCAGCTTCTATCCGAATCAGCCCCAGCATTTT. Amino acid sequence: CASSFYPNQPQHF.

CDR3 nucleotides: TGTGCCAGCAGCCCAATTGGTTGGGGTGAGCAGTTCTTC. It specifies CASSPIGWGEQFF. The chain has TRBV6-6 and TRBJ2-1; D is ambiguous. The CDR3 loop spans 13 amino acids. V shed 6 bases and J shed 9 bases, with 15 bases lying between them. CDR1 and CDR2 from the germline V gene are MNHNY and SVGAGI (reference sequence).

The rearrangement joins TRBV28 to TRBJ1-5; 10 positions match TRBD1. This CDR3 spans 20 amino acids. Losses at the gene ends were 3 bases for V and 0 bases for J; bases not matched to a gene: 14. Germline-derived CDR1 and CDR2 are MDHEN and SYDVKM. The CDR3 nucleotides are TGTGCCAGCAGTTTTTTAACGCCGGGACAGGGGACGTATAGCAATCAGCCCCAGCATTTT. The encoded protein is CASSFLTPGQGTYSNQPQHF.